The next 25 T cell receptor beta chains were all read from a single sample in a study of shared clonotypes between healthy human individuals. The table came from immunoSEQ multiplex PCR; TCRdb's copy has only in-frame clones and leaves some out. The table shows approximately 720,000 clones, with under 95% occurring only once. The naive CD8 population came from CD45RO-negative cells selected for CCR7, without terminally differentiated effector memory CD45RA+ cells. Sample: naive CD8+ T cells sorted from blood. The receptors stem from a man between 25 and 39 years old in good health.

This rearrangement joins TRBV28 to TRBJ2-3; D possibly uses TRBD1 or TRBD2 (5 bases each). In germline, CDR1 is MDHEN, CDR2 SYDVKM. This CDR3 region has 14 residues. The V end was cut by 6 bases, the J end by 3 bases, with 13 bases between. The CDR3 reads CASRRTWGTDTQYF. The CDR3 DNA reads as TGTGCCAGCAGACGAACTTGGGGGACAGATACGCAGTATTTT.

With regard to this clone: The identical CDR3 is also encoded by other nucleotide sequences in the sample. DNA for the CDR3: TGCAGCGTCTCTAGTGCGAACACCGGGGAGCTGTTTTTT. Amino acids: CSVSSANTGELFF. The chain couples TRBV29-1 to TRBJ2-2; no firm D call. This CDR3 region has 13 residues. Deletions cut 6 bases from V and 0 bases from J, with 8 bases between. Germline V gene sequence: CDR1 SQVTM, CDR2 ANQGSEA.

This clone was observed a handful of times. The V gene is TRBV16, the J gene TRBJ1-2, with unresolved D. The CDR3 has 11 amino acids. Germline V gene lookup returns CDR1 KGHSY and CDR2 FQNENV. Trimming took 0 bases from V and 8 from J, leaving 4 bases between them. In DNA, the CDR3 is TGTGCCAGCAGCCAATCGCCGGGCTACACCTTC. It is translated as CASSQSPGYTF.

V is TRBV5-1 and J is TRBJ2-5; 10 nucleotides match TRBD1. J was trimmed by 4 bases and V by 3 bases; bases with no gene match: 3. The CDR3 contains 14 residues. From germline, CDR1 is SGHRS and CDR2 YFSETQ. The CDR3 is CASSYGQGVETQYF. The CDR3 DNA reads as TGCGCCAGCAGCTACGGACAGGGGGTAGAGACCCAGTACTTC.

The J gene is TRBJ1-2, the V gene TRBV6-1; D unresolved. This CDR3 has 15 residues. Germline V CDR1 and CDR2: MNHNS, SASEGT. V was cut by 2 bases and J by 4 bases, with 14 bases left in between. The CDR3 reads CASSELIPRVYGYTF. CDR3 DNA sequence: TGTGCCAGCAGTGAATTAATACCGAGGGTCTATGGCTACACCTTC.

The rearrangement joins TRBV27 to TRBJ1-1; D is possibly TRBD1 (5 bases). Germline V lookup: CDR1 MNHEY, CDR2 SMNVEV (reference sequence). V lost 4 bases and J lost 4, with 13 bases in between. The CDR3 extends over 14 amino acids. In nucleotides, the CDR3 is TGTGCCAGCAGTTCCGAGGGGTGGGTCACTGAAGCTTTCTTT. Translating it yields CASSSEGWVTEAFF.

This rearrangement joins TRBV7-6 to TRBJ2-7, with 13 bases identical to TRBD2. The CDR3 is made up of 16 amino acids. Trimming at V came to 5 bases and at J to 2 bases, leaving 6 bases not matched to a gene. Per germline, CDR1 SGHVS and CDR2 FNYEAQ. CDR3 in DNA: TGTGCCAGCAGCCTCGGACTAGCGGGAGCCACCTACGAGCAGTACTTC. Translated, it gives CASSLGLAGATYEQYF.

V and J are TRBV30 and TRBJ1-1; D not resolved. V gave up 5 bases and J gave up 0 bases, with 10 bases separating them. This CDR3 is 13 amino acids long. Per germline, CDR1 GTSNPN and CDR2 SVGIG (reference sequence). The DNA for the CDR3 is TGTGCCTGGTCCCTAGCCGTGAACACTGAAGCTTTCTTT. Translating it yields CAWSLAVNTEAFF.

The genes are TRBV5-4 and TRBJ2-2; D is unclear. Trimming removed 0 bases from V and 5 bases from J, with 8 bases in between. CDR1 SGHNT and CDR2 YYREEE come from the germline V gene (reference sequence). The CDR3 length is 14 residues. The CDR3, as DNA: TGTGCCAGCAGCTTGGTGGAGTCGACCGGGGAGCTGTTTTTT. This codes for CASSLVESTGELFF.

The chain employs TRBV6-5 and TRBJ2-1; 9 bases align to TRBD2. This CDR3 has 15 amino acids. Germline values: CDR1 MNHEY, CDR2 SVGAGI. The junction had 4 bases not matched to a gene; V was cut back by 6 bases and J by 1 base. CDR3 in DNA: TGTGCCAGCAGCCTGACTAGCGGTTCCTACAATGAGCAGTTCTTC. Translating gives CASSLTSGSYNEQFF.

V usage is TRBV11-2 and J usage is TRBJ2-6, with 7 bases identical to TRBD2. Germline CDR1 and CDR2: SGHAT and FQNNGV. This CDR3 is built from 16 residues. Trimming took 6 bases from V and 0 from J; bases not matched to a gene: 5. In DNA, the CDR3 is TGTGCCAGCAGTTCCAGGACTAGCTCTGGGGCCAACGTCCTGACTTTC. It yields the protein CASSSRTSSGANVLTF.

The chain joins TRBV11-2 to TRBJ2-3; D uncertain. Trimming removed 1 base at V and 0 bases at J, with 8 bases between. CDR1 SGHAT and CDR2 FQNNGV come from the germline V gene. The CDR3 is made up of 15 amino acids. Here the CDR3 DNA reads TGTGCCAGCAGCTTAGTTCACCAAAGCACAGATACGCAGTATTTT. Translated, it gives CASSLVHQSTDTQYF. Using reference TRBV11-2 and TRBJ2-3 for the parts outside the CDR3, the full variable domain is EAGVAQSPRYKIIEKRQSVAFWCNPISGHATLYWYQQILGQGPKLLIQFQNNGVVDDSQLPKDRFSAERLKGVDSTLKIQPAKLEDSAVYLCASSLVHQSTDTQYFGPGTRLTVL.

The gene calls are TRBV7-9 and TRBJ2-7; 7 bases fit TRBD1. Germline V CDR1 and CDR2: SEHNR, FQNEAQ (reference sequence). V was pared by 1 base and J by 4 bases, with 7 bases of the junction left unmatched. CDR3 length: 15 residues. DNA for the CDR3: TGTGCCAGCAGCTTAGTTGGAGAGGGGGCTTACGAGCAGTACTTC. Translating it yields CASSLVGEGAYEQYF.

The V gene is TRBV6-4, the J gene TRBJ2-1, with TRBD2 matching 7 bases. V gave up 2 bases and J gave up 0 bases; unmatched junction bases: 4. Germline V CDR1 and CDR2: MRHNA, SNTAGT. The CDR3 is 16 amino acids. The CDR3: CASSDGGVNSYNEQFF. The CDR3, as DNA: TGTGCCAGCAGTGACGGGGGGGTTAACTCCTACAATGAGCAGTTCTTC.

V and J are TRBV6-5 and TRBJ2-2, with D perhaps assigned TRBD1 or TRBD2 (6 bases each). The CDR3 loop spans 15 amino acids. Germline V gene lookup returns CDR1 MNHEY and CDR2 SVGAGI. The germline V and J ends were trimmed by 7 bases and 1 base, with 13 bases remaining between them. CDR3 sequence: CASTQGTWNTGELFF. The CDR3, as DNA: TGTGCCAGCACTCAGGGGACTTGGAACACCGGGGAGCTGTTTTTT.

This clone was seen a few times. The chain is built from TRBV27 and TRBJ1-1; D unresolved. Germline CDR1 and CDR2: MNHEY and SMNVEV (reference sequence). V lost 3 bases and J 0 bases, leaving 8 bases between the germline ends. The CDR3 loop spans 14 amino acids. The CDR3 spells CASSFDFMNTEAFF. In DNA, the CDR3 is TGTGCCAGCAGTTTCGACTTCATGAACACTGAAGCTTTCTTT.

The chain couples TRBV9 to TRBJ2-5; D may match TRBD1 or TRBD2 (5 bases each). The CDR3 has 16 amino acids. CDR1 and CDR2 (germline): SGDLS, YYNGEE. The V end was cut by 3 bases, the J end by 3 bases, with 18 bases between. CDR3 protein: CASSGLIRDGEETQYF. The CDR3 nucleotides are TGTGCCAGCAGCGGCCTAATCCGGGACGGAGAAGAGACCCAGTACTTC.

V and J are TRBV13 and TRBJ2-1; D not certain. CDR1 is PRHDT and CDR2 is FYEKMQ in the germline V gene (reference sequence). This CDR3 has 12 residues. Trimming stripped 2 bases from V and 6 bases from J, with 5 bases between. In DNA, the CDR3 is TGTGCCAGCAGCTTACCGGGCAATGAGCAGTTCTTC. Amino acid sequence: CASSLPGNEQFF.

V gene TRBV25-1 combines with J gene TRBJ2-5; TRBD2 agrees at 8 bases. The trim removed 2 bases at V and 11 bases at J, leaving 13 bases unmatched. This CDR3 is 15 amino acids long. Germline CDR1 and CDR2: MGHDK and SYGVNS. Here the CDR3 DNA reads TGTGCCAGCAGTGAACCCCGGGAGGGGGTCCGTCAGCAGTACTTC. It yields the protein CASSEPREGVRQQYF.

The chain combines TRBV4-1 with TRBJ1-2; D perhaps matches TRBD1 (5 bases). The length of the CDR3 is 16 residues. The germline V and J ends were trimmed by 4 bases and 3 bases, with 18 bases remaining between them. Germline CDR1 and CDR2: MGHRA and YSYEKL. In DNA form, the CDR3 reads TGCGCCAGCAGCCTAACAGCAGGGAACTTTGACTATGGCTACACCTTC. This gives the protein CASSLTAGNFDYGYTF.

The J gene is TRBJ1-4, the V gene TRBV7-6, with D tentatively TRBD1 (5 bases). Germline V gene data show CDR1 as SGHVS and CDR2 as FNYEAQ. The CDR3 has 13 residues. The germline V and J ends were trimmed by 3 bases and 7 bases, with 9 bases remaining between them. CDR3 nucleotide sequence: TGTGCCAGCAGCTTGGGGACGAGTGAAAAACTGTTTTTT. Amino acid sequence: CASSLGTSEKLFF.

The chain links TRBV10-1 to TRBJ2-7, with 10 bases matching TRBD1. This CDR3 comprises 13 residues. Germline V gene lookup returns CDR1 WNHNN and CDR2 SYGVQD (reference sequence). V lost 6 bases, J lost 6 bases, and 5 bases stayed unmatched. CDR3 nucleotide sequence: TGCGCCAGCAGCGGGACAGGGGAGCTCGAGCAGTACTTC. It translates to CASSGTGELEQYF.

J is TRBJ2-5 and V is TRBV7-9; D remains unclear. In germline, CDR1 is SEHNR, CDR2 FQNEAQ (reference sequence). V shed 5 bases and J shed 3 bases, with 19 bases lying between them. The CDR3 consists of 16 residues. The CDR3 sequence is CASSLFTQNLEETQYF. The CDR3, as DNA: TGTGCCAGCAGCCTCTTTACACAGAACCTTGAAGAGACCCAGTACTTC.

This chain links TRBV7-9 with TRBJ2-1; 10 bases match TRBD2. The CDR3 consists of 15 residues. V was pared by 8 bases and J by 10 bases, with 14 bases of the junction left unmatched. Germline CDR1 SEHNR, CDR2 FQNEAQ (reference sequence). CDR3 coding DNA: TGTGCCAGCGGCCTTCTAGCGGGAGCCCAAGCCGAGCAGTTCTTC. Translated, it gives CASGLLAGAQAEQFF.

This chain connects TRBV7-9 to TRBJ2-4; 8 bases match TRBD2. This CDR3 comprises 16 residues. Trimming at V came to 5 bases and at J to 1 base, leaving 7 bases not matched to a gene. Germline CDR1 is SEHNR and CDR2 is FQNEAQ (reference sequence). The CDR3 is CASSPSGGTAKNIQYF. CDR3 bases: TGTGCCAGCAGCCCCTCGGGGGGGACGGCCAAAAACATTCAGTACTTC.